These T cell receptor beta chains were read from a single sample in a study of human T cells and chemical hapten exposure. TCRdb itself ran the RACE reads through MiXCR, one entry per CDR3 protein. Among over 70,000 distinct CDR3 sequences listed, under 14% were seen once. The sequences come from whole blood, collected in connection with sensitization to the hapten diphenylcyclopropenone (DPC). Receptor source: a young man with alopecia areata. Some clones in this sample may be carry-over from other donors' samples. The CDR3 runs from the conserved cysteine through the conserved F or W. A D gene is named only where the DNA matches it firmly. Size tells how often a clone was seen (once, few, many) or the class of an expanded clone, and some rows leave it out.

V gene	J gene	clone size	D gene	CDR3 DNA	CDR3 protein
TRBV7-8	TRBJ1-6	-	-	TGTGCCAGCCGGCTAGCCGGGACGTTAGATAATTCACCCCTCCACTTT	CASRLAGTLDNSPLHF
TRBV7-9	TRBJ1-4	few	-	TGTGCCAGCAGCTTAGATGTTCAGGGTCGGGAAAAACTGTTTTTT	CASSLDVQGREKLFF
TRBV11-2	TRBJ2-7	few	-	TGTGCCAGCAGCTCCCCAATAACAGGGCGCCACGAGCAGTACTTC	CASSSPITGRHEQYF
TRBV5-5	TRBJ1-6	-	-	TGTGCCAGCAGCTTGGCCCCCGGCCGTTATAATTCACCCCTCCACTTT	CASSLAPGRYNSPLHF
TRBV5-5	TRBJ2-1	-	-	TGTGCCAGCAGCTTGGCCGGCGGCGGGAATATGTACAATGAGCAGTTCTTC	CASSLAGGGNMYNEQFF
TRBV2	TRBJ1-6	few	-	TGTGCCAGCAGTACCGCTTCACCCCTCCACTTT	CASSTASPLHF
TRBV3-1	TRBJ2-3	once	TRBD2	TGTGCCAGCAACAAACAGCGGGGGGGCACAGATACGCAGTATTTT	CASNKQRGGTDTQYF
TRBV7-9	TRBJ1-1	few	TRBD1	TGTGCCAGCAGCCTACAGGGGTTGAACACTGAAGCTTTCTTT	CASSLQGLNTEAFF
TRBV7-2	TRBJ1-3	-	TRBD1	TGTGCCAGCAGTCCTAACCACAGGGGCATCGGAAACACCATATATTTT	CASSPNHRGIGNTIYF
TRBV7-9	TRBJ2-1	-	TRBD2	TGTGCCAGCAGCTTAGTGGTCGGGGGGATGAATGAGCAGTTCTTC	CASSLVVGGMNEQFF
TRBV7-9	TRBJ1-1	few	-	TGTGCCGCCGGGAGGGTCCCTGAAGCTTTCTTT	CAAGRVPEAFF
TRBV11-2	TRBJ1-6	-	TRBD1	TGTGCCAGCAGCGGAGAGGGGGCGCGGGGGAATTCACCCCTCCACTTT	CASSGEGARGNSPLHF
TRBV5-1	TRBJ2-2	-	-	TGCGCCAGCAGCTTGACAGGAACCAACACCGGGGAGCTGTTTTTT	CASSLTGTNTGELFF
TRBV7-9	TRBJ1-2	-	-	TGTGCCAGCAGCCCCTCCCGAGAGCGCGCTGGCTACACCTTC	CASSPSRERAGYTF
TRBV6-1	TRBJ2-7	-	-	TGTGCCAGCAACTCAAACCGGGACAACTCCTACGAGCAGTACTTC	CASNSNRDNSYEQYF